This T cell receptor beta chain stems from a study of blood T cell repertoires in COVID-19 (dated by TCRdb to about 2020). At the level of the whole study: Samples from collaborators originated in the United States, Italy and Spain and spanned both the acute and convalescent phases of COVID-19. The material from the prospective study consisted of cDNA or gDNA derived from T cells, B-cell-depleted T cells, or PBMCs. Subjects who had been exposed to COVID-19, were actively infected with it, or had recovered from it provided the deeply sampled blood TCRbeta repertoires that made up the dataset. The repertoires were released in a freely available public database meant as a resource for research on the immune response to SARS-CoV-2. The sample metadata nearly always contained a de-identified subject ID, COVID-19 status, age in years and sex. Samples were obtained from the ongoing ImmuneRACE study (first 160 participants) and from over 1,000 subjects provided by 6 global collaborators. Where available, HLA class I and class II types were obtained from metadata supplied by the sample provider rather than from assay-based typing. The full study reports these points: The quantity of clinical and demographic metadata differed by source and by participant and was supplied without curation.

Points on this clone: Its antigen is not yet known. Qualities for individual bases were not recorded, and no much larger clone is one base off.

TCRbeta CDR3 regions were amplified from genomic DNA by means of the immunoSEQ Assay, a bias-controlled multiplex PCR. The published analysis was carried out like this. Within the assay, amplification of reference gene primers was used to estimate how many nucleated cells each sample contained. To quantify the absolute abundance of each unique TCRbeta CDR3 rearrangement, sequence reads were collapsed and filtered. For each sample, productive Simpson clonality was calculated as the square root of Simpson's diversity index across productive rearrangements. As stored in TCRdb, this immuneACCESS dataset retains in-frame rearrangements with V and J assigned. A fraction of the clones does not appear; measured against another copy, unresolved V genes explain less than half of the discrepancy, and the remainder lacks a known reason. That table supplies the V and J calls and clone size; D and trimming were determined from the DNA. The table for this sample lists some 60,000 clones; around nine tenths of them were counted only once. Of the sample, more than 0.9% falls within the top ten clones.

The collaborating institutions used their own protocols to collect whole blood in K2EDTA tubes. For TCRbeta analysis, collaborators shipped samples in one of three forms: frozen whole blood, isolated PBMCs, or DNA extracted from either of those sample types. The sequenced sample consisted of peripheral blood. The TCR originated in a man between 65 and 85 years old with acute or convalescent COVID-19.

The CDR3 reads as follows: CASSQGLAGRSGHNEQFF. The bases are TGTGCCAGCAGCCAGGGACTAGCGGGGCGGAGTGGGCACAATGAGCAGTTCTTC. The V and J segments used are TRBV5-4 and TRBJ2-1; TRBD2 lines up with 13 middle nucleotides. From the cysteine through the phenylalanine, the CDR3 covers 18 amino acids. Only the CDR3 part of the read is kept: 54 bases, read in frame from the first base. From a lookup of the germline V gene (reference sequence), CDR1 and CDR2 are SGHNT and YYREEE. At the junction V is shortened by 4 bases and J by 5 bases; bases outside the gene matches: 12.